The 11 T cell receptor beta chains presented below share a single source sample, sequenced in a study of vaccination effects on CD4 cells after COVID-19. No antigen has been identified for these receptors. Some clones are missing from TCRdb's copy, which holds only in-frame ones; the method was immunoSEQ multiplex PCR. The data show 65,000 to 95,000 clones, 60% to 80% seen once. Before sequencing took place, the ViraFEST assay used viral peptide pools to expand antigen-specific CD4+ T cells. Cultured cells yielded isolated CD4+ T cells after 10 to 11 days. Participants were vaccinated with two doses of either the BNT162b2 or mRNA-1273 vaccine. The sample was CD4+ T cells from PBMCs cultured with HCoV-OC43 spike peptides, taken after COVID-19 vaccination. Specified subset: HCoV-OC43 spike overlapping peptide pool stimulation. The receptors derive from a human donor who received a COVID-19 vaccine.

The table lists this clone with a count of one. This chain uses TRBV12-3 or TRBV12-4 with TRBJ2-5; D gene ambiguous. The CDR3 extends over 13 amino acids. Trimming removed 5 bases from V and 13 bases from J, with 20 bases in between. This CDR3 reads CASSPTRGVPRYF. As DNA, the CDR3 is TGTGCCAGCAGTCCTACGCGAGGTGTCCCCAGGTACTTC.

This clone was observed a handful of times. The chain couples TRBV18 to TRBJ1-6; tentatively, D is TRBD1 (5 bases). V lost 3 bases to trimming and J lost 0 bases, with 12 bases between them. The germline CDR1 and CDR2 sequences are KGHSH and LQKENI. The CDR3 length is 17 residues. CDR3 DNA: TGTGCCAGCTCACCGTTAGGGGCGAACTCCTATAATTCACCCCTCCACTTT. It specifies CASSPLGANSYNSPLHF.

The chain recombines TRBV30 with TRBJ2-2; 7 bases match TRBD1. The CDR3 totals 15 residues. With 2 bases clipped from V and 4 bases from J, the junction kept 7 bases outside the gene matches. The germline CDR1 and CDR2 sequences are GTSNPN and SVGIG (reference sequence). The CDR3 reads CAWSRTDRSTGELFF. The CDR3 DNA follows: TGTGCCTGGAGTCGCACGGACAGGAGCACCGGGGAGCTGTTTTTT.

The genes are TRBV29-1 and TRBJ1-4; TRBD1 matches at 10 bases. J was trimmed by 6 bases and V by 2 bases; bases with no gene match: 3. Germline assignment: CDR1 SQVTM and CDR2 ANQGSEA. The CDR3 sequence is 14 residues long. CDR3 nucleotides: TGCAGCGTTGAACTGGGACAGGGGTATGAAAAACTGTTTTTT. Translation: CSVELGQGYEKLFF.

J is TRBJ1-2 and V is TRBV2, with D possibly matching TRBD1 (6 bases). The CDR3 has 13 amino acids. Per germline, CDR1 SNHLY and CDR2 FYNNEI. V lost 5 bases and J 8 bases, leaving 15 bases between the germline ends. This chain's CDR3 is CASSSDSRGGYTF. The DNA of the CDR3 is TGTGCCAGCAGTTCTGATTCAAGGGGGGGCTACACCTTC.

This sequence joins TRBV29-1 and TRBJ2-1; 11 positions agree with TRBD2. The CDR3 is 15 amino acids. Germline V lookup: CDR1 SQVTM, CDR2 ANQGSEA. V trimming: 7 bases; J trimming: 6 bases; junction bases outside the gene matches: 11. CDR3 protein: CSAKSSGGVGNEQFF. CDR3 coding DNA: TGCAGCGCCAAAAGTAGCGGGGGGGTTGGCAATGAGCAGTTCTTC.

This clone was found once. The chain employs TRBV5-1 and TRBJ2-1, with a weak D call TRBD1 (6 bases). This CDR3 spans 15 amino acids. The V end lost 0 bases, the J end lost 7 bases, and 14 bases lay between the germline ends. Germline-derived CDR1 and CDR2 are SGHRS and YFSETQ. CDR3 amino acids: CASSLVQGQGNEQFF. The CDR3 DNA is TGCGCCAGCAGCTTGGTACAGGGCCAGGGGAATGAGCAGTTCTTC.

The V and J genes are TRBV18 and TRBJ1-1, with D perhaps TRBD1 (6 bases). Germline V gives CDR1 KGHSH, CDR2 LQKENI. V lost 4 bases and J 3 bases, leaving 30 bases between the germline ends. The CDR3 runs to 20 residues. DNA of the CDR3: TGTGCCAGCTCACTGTTATCTATGACAGGAGCCTCGCAGAGGGACACTGAAGCTTTCTTT. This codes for CASSLLSMTGASQRDTEAFF. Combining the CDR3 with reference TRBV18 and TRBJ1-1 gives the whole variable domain NAGVMQNPRHLVRRRGQEARLRCSPMKGHSHVYWYRQLPEEGLKFMVYLQKENIIDESGMPKERFSAEFPKEGPSILRIQQVVRGDSAAYFCASSLLSMTGASQRDTEAFFGQGTRLTVV.

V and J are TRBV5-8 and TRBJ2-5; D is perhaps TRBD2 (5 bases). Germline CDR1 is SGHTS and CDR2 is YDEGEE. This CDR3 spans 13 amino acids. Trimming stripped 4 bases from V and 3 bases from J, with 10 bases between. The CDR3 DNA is TGTGCCAGCAGCGCCGGGGTAGAAGAGACCCAGTACTTC. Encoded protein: CASSAGVEETQYF.

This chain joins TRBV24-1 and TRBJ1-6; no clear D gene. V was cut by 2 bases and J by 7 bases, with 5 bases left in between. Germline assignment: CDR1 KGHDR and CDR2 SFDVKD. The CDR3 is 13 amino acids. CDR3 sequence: CATSDSENSPLHF. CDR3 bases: TGTGCCACCAGTGATTCAGAGAATTCACCCCTCCACTTT.

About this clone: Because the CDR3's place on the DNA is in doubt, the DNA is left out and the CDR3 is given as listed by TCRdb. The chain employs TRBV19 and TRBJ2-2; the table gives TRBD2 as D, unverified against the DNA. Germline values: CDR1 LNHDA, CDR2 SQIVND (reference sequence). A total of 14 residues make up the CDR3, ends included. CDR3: CASSSGGRSGELFF.